These 26 T cell receptor beta chains originate from one sample sequenced in a study of blood T cell repertoires in COVID-19. Profiled with immunoSEQ multiplex PCR; TCRdb holds only in-frame clones, not every one. The repertoire includes about 150,000 clones, 80% to 90% of them detected once, and about 7% sits in the top ten. What was sequenced was peripheral blood. The receptors derive from a woman between 50 and 59 years old in a cohort sampled during active or convalescent COVID-19.

The rearrangement uses TRBV7-9 and TRBJ2-3; the D gene is possibly TRBD2 (6 bases). The CDR3 has 18 amino acids. V shed 7 bases and J shed 2 bases, with 25 bases lying between them. Germline lookup yields CDR1 SEHNR and CDR2 FQNEAQ (reference sequence). The CDR3 loop reads CASNTRPWAGTYTDTQYF. In nucleotides, the CDR3 is TGTGCCAGCAACACCCGACCGTGGGCGGGGACTTACACAGATACGCAGTATTTT.

The chain combines TRBV18 with TRBJ2-1; 16 nucleotides match TRBD2. Germline V CDR1 and CDR2: KGHSH, LQKENI. The V gene end was trimmed by 4 bases and the J gene end by 6 bases; junction bases not matched to a gene: 6. This CDR3 has 17 residues. The CDR3 bases are TGTGCCAGCTCACAGGGACTAGCGGGGGGGCCCCTCAATGAGCAGTTCTTC. Its translation is CASSQGLAGGPLNEQFF.

The chain uses TRBV12-3 or TRBV12-4 and TRBJ1-6; unclear D gene. The CDR3 sequence is 11 residues long. Trimming took off 3 bases at V and 10 bases at J, with 4 bases between the two ends. CDR3 bases: TGTGCCAGCAGTTTCGGGTCACCCCTCCACTTT. Residues: CASSFGSPLHF.

The rearrangement uses TRBV9 and TRBJ1-2, with D possibly TRBD1 on 6 matching bases. The CDR3 has 16 residues. Trimming stripped 6 bases from V and 4 bases from J, with 22 bases between. Germline CDR1 SGDLS, CDR2 YYNGEE. The CDR3 DNA reads as TGTGCCAGCACCATTTACCCGACAGGAATAACCTATGGCTACACCTTC. Its translation: CASTIYPTGITYGYTF.

CDR3 in DNA: TGTGCCACCGCCCCGGGGGATCGAGTCAACAATGAGCAGTTCTTC. Translated: CATAPGDRVNNEQFF. This chain uses TRBV7-3 with TRBJ2-1; tentative D call: TRBD2 (6 bases). The CDR3 runs to 15 residues. The V gene lost 10 bases and the J gene lost 5 bases, with 21 bases spanning the gap. Looked up from germline, CDR1 is SGHTA and CDR2 is FQGTGA.

The genes are TRBV25-1 and TRBJ1-1; D perhaps matches TRBD1 (5 bases). The CDR3 has 12 residues. Germline V gene lookup returns CDR1 MGHDK and CDR2 SYGVNS. V was trimmed by 8 bases and J by 8 bases, leaving 15 bases between them. DNA for the CDR3: TGTGCCAGCGGTACAGGTGCCGGAGAAGCTTTCTTT. Its translation: CASGTGAGEAFF.

The gene calls are TRBV9 and TRBJ2-7, with a possible D match to TRBD1 (5 bases). The ends were cut back, 0 bases at V and 5 bases at J, with 12 bases in the middle. The CDR3 has 14 amino acids. Germline values: CDR1 SGDLS, CDR2 YYNGEE. The CDR3 DNA follows: TGTGCCAGCAGCGTAGGTCAGGGTGTCGACGAGCAGTACTTC. Encoded protein: CASSVGQGVDEQYF.

The V and J genes are TRBV18 and TRBJ1-2, with D perhaps matching TRBD1 (6 bases). CDR1 and CDR2 (germline): KGHSH, LQKENI. Trimming cost V 6 bases and J 8 bases, with 16 bases left between them. The CDR3 extends over 13 amino acids. The CDR3 DNA follows: TGTGCCAGCTCTCTCCAGGACAGCGGCGGCTACACCTTC. This encodes CASSLQDSGGYTF.

The J gene is TRBJ2-3, the V gene TRBV2; 10 bases are a match to TRBD1. Germline V gives CDR1 SNHLY, CDR2 FYNNEI. CDR3 length: 15 residues. The junction had 1 base not matched to a gene; V was cut back by 1 base and J by 3 bases. CDR3 bases: TGTGCCAGCAGTGAAGAGGGACAGGGGACAGATACGCAGTATTTT. Encoded protein: CASSEEGQGTDTQYF.

The J gene is TRBJ2-7, the V gene TRBV7-7; D may be TRBD2 (5 bases). The CDR3 sequence is 14 residues long. Trimming left V 7 bases short and J 1 base short, with 14 bases between. Per germline, CDR1 SSHAT and CDR2 FNYEAQ (reference sequence). The CDR3 sequence: CASTPGLNSYEQYF. In DNA, the CDR3 is TGTGCCAGCACTCCCGGACTTAATTCCTACGAGCAGTACTTC.

The chain recombines TRBV2 with TRBJ1-6; the D is unclear. V lost 5 bases and J lost 0, with 23 bases in between. The CDR3 totals 20 residues. Germline lookup yields CDR1 SNHLY and CDR2 FYNNEI. The chain's CDR3 is CASSPLPGSQSGSYNSPLHF. The CDR3 DNA reads TGTGCCAGCAGTCCACTCCCCGGGAGCCAGTCCGGCTCCTATAATTCACCCCTCCACTTT.

The V call is TRBV24-1, the J call TRBJ2-1, with 7 bases identical to TRBD2. V shed 0 bases, J shed 7 bases, and the junction held 2 bases outside the gene matches. CDR1 KGHDR and CDR2 SFDVKD come from the germline V gene. This CDR3 is built from 14 residues. As DNA, the CDR3 is TGTGCCACCAGTGATTTGACCGGGAGGAATGAGCAGTTCTTC. This encodes CATSDLTGRNEQFF.

The chain's CDR3 is CASSQVPGRGDTQYF. CDR3 nucleotides: TGTGCCAGCAGCCAAGTTCCAGGCCGTGGAGATACGCAGTATTTT. The chain combines TRBV3-1 (or the pseudogene TRBV3-2) with TRBJ2-3; D gene unclear. The germline CDR1 and CDR2 sequences are LGHDT and YNNKEL (reference sequence). V lost 1 base, J lost 5 bases, and 13 bases lay in between. This CDR3 has 15 amino acids.

This clone turned up a few times. V and J are TRBV5-1 and TRBJ2-7; the match to TRBD2 covers 11 bases. V was pared by 4 bases and J by 2 bases, with 8 bases of the junction left unmatched. The CDR3 runs 16 residues. Germline V gene lookup returns CDR1 SGHRS and CDR2 YFSETQ. CDR3 residues: CASSVTGTSGTYEQYF. The CDR3 DNA sequence: TGCGCCAGCAGCGTGACCGGGACTAGCGGAACCTACGAGCAGTACTTC.

In DNA form, the CDR3 reads TGTGCCAGCAGCCAAGGGACAGCCCACAATGAGCAGTTCTTC. Translation: CASSQGTAHNEQFF. This chain connects TRBV3-1 (or the pseudogene TRBV3-2) to TRBJ2-1, with a tentative D call TRBD1 (6 bases). Trimming stripped 1 base from V and 5 bases from J, with 9 bases between. CDR3 length: 14 amino acids. Germline V gene sequence: CDR1 LGHDT, CDR2 YNNKEL (reference sequence).

This clone was observed a single time. Germline is not matched at one junction end, which may reflect a read error. J is TRBJ2-1 and V is TRBV9, with D hard to call. Germline V lookup: CDR1 SGDLS, CDR2 YYNGEE. The CDR3 consists of 14 residues. CDR3 sequence reads: CASSVNMFDNKQFF. CDR3 in DNA: TGTGCCAGCAGCGTAAATATGTTCGACAATAAGCAGTTCTTC. Supplemented by reference TRBV9 and TRBJ2-1, the full variable domain reads DSGVTQTPKHLITATGQRVTLRCSPRSGDLSVYWYQQSLDQGLQFLIQYYNGEERAKGNILERFSAQQFPDLHSELNLSSLELGDSALYFCASSVNMFDNKQFFGPGTRLTVL.

The chain employs TRBV18 and TRBJ2-2; a possible D gene is TRBD1 (6 bases). V was shortened by 3 bases and J by 1 base, with 15 bases between the two germline ends. Germline V gives CDR1 KGHSH, CDR2 LQKENI. There are 17 residues in the CDR3. The chain's CDR3 is CASSPSRWDKNTGELFF. The DNA for the CDR3 is TGTGCCAGCTCACCGAGCCGCTGGGACAAGAACACCGGGGAGCTGTTTTTT.

V and J are TRBV28 and TRBJ1-1; no definite D call. CDR1 is MDHEN and CDR2 is SYDVKM in the germline V gene. Trimming left V 2 bases short and J 10 bases short, with 11 bases between. This CDR3 is built from 12 residues. Here the CDR3 DNA reads TGTGCCAGCAGTTTAAGGCAGCGGCGAGCTTTCTTT. As protein: CASSLRQRRAFF.

This chain joins TRBV5-5 and TRBJ2-3; 7 nucleotides line up with TRBD2. The V and J ends lost 3 bases and 0 bases, in that order; junction bases with no gene match: 7. Germline V gene sequence: CDR1 SGHKS, CDR2 YYEKEE (reference sequence). CDR3 length equals 16 residues. For the CDR3, the DNA is TGTGCCAGCAGCTCGCGGGGGATTACTAGCACAGATACGCAGTATTTT. Its protein is CASSSRGITSTDTQYF.

The chain couples TRBV12-3 or TRBV12-4 to TRBJ1-2; the D gene is possibly TRBD1 (6 bases). The CDR3 runs 13 residues. Trimming removed 2 bases from V and 7 bases from J, with 11 bases in between. This chain's CDR3 is CASSLLGGAGYTF. The CDR3, as DNA: TGTGCCAGCAGTTTACTTGGGGGCGCTGGCTACACCTTC.

This chain uses TRBV7-8 with TRBJ2-1; 9 nucleotides match TRBD2. The CDR3 runs to 14 residues. Germline V lookup: CDR1 SGHVS, CDR2 FQNEAQ. With V trimmed by 5 bases and J by 10 bases, 9 bases remained unmatched. CDR3: CASSPTGLAREQFF. CDR3 DNA: TGTGCCAGCAGCCCGACGGGACTAGCTCGGGAGCAGTTCTTC.

The chain joins TRBV29-1 to TRBJ1-1; D unresolved. Germline V CDR1 and CDR2: SQVTM, ANQGSEA. Trimming shortened V by 3 bases and J by 6 bases, and 17 bases separated the two germline ends. This CDR3 is 14 amino acids long. This chain's CDR3 is CSVDMDLRGAEAFF. Written as DNA, the CDR3 is TGCAGCGTTGACATGGACTTACGTGGGGCTGAAGCTTTCTTT.

The genes are TRBV19 and TRBJ1-6; TRBD1 might be the D (6 bases). Trimming stripped 5 bases from V and 10 bases from J, with 21 bases between. This CDR3 is built from 16 residues. Per germline, CDR1 LNHDA and CDR2 SQIVND (reference sequence). The CDR3 bases are TGTGCCAGTAGTCGGGCCTTACAGGGCTCTGGATCACCCCTCCACTTT. Protein product: CASSRALQGSGSPLHF.

This chain joins TRBV27 and TRBJ2-5; TRBD2 aligns across 9 bases. Germline CDR1 is MNHEY and CDR2 is SMNVEV (reference sequence). This CDR3 is 17 amino acids long. V lost 6 bases to trimming and J lost 2 bases; unmatched junction nucleotides: 13. The CDR3, as DNA: TGTGCCAGCAGGACCCTGACCGCTAGCGGGGTACAAGAGACCCAGTACTTC. The encoded protein is CASRTLTASGVQETQYF.

This chain joins TRBV3-1 (or the pseudogene TRBV3-2) and TRBJ2-7; TRBD2 might be the D (6 bases). There are 13 residues in the CDR3. The V end lost 3 bases, the J end lost 6 bases, and 12 bases lay between the germline ends. Germline V gene data show CDR1 as LGHDT and CDR2 as YNNKEL (reference sequence). The DNA of the CDR3 is TGTGCCAGCAGCCAGGCGGGGATTGGCGAGCAGTACTTC. It codes for CASSQAGIGEQYF.

The chain uses TRBV29-1 and TRBJ2-7; 8 nucleotides line up with TRBD2. Germline V gene data show CDR1 as SQVTM and CDR2 as ANQGSEA. The CDR3 sequence is 13 residues long. J was trimmed by 5 bases and V by 4 bases; bases with no gene match: 7. The CDR3 spells CSVVRGGRDEQYF. The CDR3 DNA reads as TGCAGCGTTGTTCGGGGGGGCCGAGACGAGCAGTACTTC.